This passage covers 14 T cell receptor beta chains from one sample sequenced in a study of blood T cells in healthy people across ages. A second PCR of 7 to 11 cycles used a sample-barcoded 5' primer and a J-beta primer mix. In TCRdb, the 5' RACE reads were re-called with MiXCR into one record per CDR3 protein. The sample lists 1.2 million to 1.5 million distinct CDR3 sequences, 42% occurring once. The sequenced material came from blood. These receptors came from a woman between 18 and 29 years old in good health.

This clonotype has a handful of counts. CDR3 DNA: TGCGCCAGCAGCTTGAATCGACCCCCCGGGGAGACCCAGTACTTC. As protein: CASSLNRPPGETQYF. The V gene is TRBV5-1, the J gene TRBJ2-5; D is uncertain. In germline, CDR1 is SGHRS, CDR2 YFSETQ. The CDR3 runs to 15 residues. Trimming cost V 1 base and J 5 bases, with 15 bases left between them.

Here the CDR3 reads CATSFGANYGYTF. DNA for the CDR3: TGTGCCACCAGCTTCGGGGCGAACTATGGCTACACCTTC. The genes are TRBV24-1 and TRBJ1-2, with D tentatively TRBD1 (5 bases). Germline loops: CDR1 KGHDR, CDR2 SFDVKD. This CDR3 has 13 residues. V lost 7 bases and J 2 bases, leaving 10 bases between the germline ends.

This clonotype was seen a few times. V gene TRBV7-2 combines with J gene TRBJ2-7; perhaps TRBD2 as D (6 bases). Germline V gene data show CDR1 as SGHTA and CDR2 as FQGNSA. V gave up 2 bases and J gave up 0 bases, with 20 bases separating them. The length of the CDR3 is 18 residues. The CDR3: CASSLSTLEGLSSYEQYF. DNA for the CDR3: TGTGCCAGCAGCTTATCTACTTTAGAGGGACTGAGCTCCTACGAGCAGTACTTC.

The genes are TRBV28 and TRBJ1-5, with D perhaps TRBD1 (6 bases). This CDR3 is 14 amino acids long. Germline assignment: CDR1 MDHEN and CDR2 SYDVKM. The V and J ends lost 5 bases and 6 bases respectively, with 14 bases between them. This CDR3 reads CASSTRGYSQPQHF. The DNA of the CDR3 is TGTGCCAGCAGTACAAGGGGGTATAGTCAGCCCCAGCATTTT. Together with reference TRBV28 and TRBJ1-5, the CDR3 gives the full variable domain: DVKVTQSSRYLVKRTGEKVFLECVQDMDHENMFWYRQDPGLGLRLIYFSYDVKMKEKGDIPEGYSVSREKKERFSLILESASTNQTSMYLCASSTRGYSQPQHFGDGTRLSIL.

This clonotype has only a few counts. This chain links TRBV12-3 or TRBV12-4 with TRBJ2-7; 9 bases agree with TRBD1. The J segment lost 4 bases and the V segment lost 6 bases, leaving 7 bases of the junction unmatched. The CDR3 extends over 14 amino acids. The CDR3 spells CASSRDRAMYEQYF. The CDR3, as DNA: TGTGCCAGCAGCCGGGACAGGGCGATGTACGAGCAGTACTTC.

This clonotype was detected only a few times. The gene calls are TRBV6-5 and TRBJ2-3; D possibly corresponds to TRBD1 (6 bases). CDR3 size: 16 residues. Germline values: CDR1 MNHEY, CDR2 SVGAGI. The V and J ends lost 6 bases and 1 base respectively, with 17 bases between them. The CDR3 loop is CASSTSSAGGTDTQYF. CDR3 nucleotides: TGTGCCAGCAGCACCTCCTCGGCAGGGGGCACAGATACGCAGTATTTT.

This clonotype was seen more than once but under ten times. The V call is TRBV6-1, the J call TRBJ2-1, with 8 nucleotides matching TRBD1. The ends lost 6 bases at V and 5 bases at J; junction bases unmatched: 15. The CDR3 has 17 amino acids. Germline CDR1 and CDR2: MNHNS and SASEGT. In nucleotides, the CDR3 is TGTGCCAGCAGGCCCCATGGCAGGGGGCAGAACAACAATGAGCAGTTCTTC. It yields the protein CASRPHGRGQNNNEQFF.

This clonotype has a count of ten or more. V and J are TRBV6-5 and TRBJ2-3, with D unclear. This CDR3 region has 13 residues. V lost 2 bases to trimming and J lost 4 bases, with 7 bases between them. The germline CDR1 and CDR2 sequences are MNHEY and SVGAGI. The CDR3 is CASSYVGADTQYF. The CDR3 coding sequence is TGTGCCAGCAGTTACGTTGGGGCAGATACGCAGTATTTT.

This sequence joins TRBV20-1 and TRBJ2-7; D is perhaps TRBD2 (6 bases). Trimming left V 3 bases short and J 7 bases short, with 25 bases between. This CDR3 spans 16 amino acids. Germline V gene data show CDR1 as DFQATT and CDR2 as SNEGSKA (reference sequence). CDR3 loop: CSARPRDSSSYNEQYF. The CDR3 coding sequence is TGCAGTGCTAGGCCCCGGGACTCGAGCTCCTACAATGAGCAGTACTTC.

This clonotype has a handful of counts. The CDR3 bases are TGTGCCAGCAGGACAGTGACATTAATCCCGGCTGGGGCCAACGTCCTGACTTTC. It translates to CASRTVTLIPAGANVLTF. This chain connects TRBV6-1 to TRBJ2-6, with a weak D call TRBD1 (5 bases). Germline V gives CDR1 MNHNS, CDR2 SASEGT. V was pared by 6 bases and J by 2 bases, with 20 bases between. There are 18 residues in the CDR3.

J is TRBJ1-1 and V is TRBV20-1; a possible D gene is TRBD1 (6 bases). Germline CDR1 reads DFQATT; CDR2 reads SNEGSKA (reference sequence). The CDR3 loop spans 15 amino acids. V gave up 3 bases and J gave up 0 bases, with 14 bases separating them. This CDR3 is CSAREGGGMNTEAFF. The CDR3 nucleotides read TGCAGTGCTAGGGAGGGGGGTGGTATGAACACTGAAGCTTTCTTT.

This chain uses TRBV9 with TRBJ2-1; TRBD2 matches at 9 bases. The J call may be incorrect, as the DNA end agrees better with TRBJ2-7. This CDR3 has 15 amino acids. Germline loops: CDR1 SGDLS, CDR2 YYNGEE. The CDR3 is CASSAIAGAYNEQYF. CDR3 nucleotides: TGTGCCAGCAGCGCAATAGCGGGGGCGTACAATGAGCAGTACTTC.

The rearrangement links TRBV30 to TRBJ1-1, with 9 bases matching TRBD1. Per germline, CDR1 GTSNPN and CDR2 SVGIG (reference sequence). V lost 3 bases and J lost 1; bases outside the gene matches: 6. The CDR3 contains 15 residues. In DNA form, the CDR3 reads TGTGCCTGGAGGATACAGGGGGCCACGAACACTGAAGCTTTCTTT. As protein: CAWRIQGATNTEAFF.

In this sample, this clonotype turned up many times. The chain has TRBV7-2 and TRBJ2-3; a weak D match, TRBD2 (6 bases). Trimming cost V 5 bases and J 5 bases, with 17 bases left between them. Germline V gene data show CDR1 as SGHTA and CDR2 as FQGNSA. The CDR3 runs 15 residues. The CDR3 coding sequence is TGTGCCAGCAGCCGGGAGCTAGGGGTCGTAGATACGCAGTATTTT. Encoded protein: CASSRELGVVDTQYF.